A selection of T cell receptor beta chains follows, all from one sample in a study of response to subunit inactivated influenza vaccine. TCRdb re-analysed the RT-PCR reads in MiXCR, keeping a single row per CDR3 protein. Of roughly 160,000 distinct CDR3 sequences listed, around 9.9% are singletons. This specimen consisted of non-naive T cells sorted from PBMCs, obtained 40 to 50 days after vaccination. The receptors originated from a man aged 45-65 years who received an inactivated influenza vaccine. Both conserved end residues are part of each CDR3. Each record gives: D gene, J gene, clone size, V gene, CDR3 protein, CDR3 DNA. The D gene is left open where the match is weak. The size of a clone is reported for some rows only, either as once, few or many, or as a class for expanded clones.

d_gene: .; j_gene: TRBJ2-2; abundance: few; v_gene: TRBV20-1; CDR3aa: CSASSGAGELFF; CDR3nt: TGCAGTGCTAGTTCTGGGGCCGGGGAGCTGTTTTTT
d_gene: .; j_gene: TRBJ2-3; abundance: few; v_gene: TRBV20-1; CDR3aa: CSARDSRRRTDTQYF; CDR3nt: TGCAGTGCTAGAGATTCGCGGCGGCGCACAGATACGCAGTATTTT
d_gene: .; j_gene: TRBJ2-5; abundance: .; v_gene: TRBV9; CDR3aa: CASSVAGDRKETQYF; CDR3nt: TGTGCCAGCAGCGTAGCTGGAGACAGAAAAGAGACCCAGTACTTC
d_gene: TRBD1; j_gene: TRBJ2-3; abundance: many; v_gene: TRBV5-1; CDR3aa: CASSLDRGRADTQYF; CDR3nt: TGCGCCAGCAGCCTGGACAGGGGACGGGCAGATACGCAGTATTTT
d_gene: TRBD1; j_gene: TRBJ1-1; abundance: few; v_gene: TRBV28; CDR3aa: CASSPRQGRRLNTEAFF; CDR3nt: TGTGCCAGCAGTCCCAGACAGGGGAGGAGATTGAACACTGAAGCTTTCTTT
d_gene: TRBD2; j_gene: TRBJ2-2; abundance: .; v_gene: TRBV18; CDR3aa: CASSQDRDYNTGELFF; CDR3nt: TGTGCCAGCTCGCAGGACCGGGACTATAACACCGGGGAGCTGTTTTTT
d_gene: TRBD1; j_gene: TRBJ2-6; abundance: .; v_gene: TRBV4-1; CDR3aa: CASSQGQGWANVLTF; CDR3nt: TGCGCCAGCAGCCAGGGACAGGGCTGGGCCAACGTCCTGACTTTC
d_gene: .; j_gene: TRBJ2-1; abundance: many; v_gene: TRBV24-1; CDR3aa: CATSDPSSYNEQFF; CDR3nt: TGTGCCACCAGTGACCCAAGCTCCTACAATGAGCAGTTCTTC
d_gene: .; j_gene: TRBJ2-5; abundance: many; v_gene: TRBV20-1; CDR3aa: CSGRTTQETQYF; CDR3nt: TGCAGTGGGAGGACTACACAAGAGACCCAGTACTTC
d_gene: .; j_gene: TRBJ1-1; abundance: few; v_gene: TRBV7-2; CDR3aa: CASSEGVGTEAFF; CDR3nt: TGTGCCAGCAGCGAAGGGGTGGGAACTGAAGCTTTCTTT
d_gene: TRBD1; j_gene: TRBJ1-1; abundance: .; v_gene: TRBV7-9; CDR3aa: CASSLKGGANTEAFF; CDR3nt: TGTGCCAGCAGCTTGAAAGGGGGCGCGAACACTGAAGCTTTCTTT
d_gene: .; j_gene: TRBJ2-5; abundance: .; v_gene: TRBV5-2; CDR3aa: CAMGPRLLCQETQYF; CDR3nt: TGTGCCATGGGCCCTCGACTCCTCTGCCAAGAGACCCAGTACTTC
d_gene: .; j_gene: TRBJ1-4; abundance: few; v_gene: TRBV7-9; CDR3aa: CASSPTGLNGEKLFF; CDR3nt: TGTGCCAGCAGCCCAACAGGGCTTAATGGTGAAAAACTGTTTTTT
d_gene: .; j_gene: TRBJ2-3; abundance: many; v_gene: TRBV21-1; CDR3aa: CASSEIPKTSGASDTQYF; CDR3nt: TGTGCCAGCAGCGAAATACCGAAGACTAGCGGGGCTTCAGATACGCAGTATTTT
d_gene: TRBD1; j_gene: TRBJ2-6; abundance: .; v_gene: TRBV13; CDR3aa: CASSLWTGDSGANVLTF; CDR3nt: TGTGCCAGCAGCCTCTGGACAGGGGACTCTGGGGCCAACGTCCTGACTTTC
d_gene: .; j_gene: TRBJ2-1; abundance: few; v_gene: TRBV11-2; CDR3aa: CASSTSWAEQFF; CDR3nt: TGTGCCAGCAGCACTTCCTGGGCTGAGCAGTTCTTC
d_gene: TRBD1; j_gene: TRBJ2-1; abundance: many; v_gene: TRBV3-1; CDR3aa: CASSQVVGGGNNEQFF; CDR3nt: TGTGCCAGCAGCCAAGTTGTAGGGGGCGGAAACAATGAGCAGTTCTTC
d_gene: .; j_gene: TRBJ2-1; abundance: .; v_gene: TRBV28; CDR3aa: CASSRDGALNEQFF; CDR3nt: TGTGCCAGCAGCCGGGACGGCGCTTTGAATGAGCAGTTCTTC
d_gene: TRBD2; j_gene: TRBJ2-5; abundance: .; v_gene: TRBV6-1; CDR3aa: CASSGAVSGTGETQYF; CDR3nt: TGTGCCAGCAGTGGGGCGGTTAGCGGGACGGGGGAGACCCAGTACTTC
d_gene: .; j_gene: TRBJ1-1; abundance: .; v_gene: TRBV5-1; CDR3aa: CASSRDTILPEAFF; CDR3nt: TGCGCCAGCAGCAGGGACACGATATTGCCTGAAGCTTTCTTT
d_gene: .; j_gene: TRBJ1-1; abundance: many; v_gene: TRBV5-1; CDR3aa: CASSLMGGPGTEAFF; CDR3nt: TGCGCCAGCAGCTTAATGGGAGGGCCTGGCACTGAAGCTTTCTTT
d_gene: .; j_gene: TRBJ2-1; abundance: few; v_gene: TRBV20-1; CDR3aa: CSARGGSTYNEQFF; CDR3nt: TGCAGTGCTAGAGGAGGGAGTACCTACAATGAGCAGTTCTTC
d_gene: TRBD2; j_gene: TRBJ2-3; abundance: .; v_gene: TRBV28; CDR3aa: CASSSSSGVKDTQYF; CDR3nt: TGTGCCAGCAGTTCCTCCAGCGGGGTCAAAGATACGCAGTATTTT
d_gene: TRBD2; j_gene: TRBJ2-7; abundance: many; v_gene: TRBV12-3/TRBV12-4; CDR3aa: CASSASGTSSYEQYF; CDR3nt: TGTGCCAGCAGTGCTTCCGGGACTAGCTCCTACGAGCAGTACTTC
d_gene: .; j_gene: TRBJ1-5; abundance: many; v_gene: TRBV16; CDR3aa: CASSQRGAYSNQPQHF; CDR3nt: TGTGCCAGCAGCCAACGGGGAGCCTATAGCAATCAGCCCCAGCATTTT
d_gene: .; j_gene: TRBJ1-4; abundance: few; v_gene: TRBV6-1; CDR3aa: CASSPRPGPNEKLFF; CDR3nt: TGTGCCAGCAGCCCCCGACCAGGGCCTAATGAAAAACTGTTTTTT
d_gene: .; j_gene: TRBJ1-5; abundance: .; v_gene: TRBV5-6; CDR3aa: CASSSGRYSNQPQHF; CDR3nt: TGTGCCAGCAGCTCAGGCCGATATAGCAATCAGCCCCAGCATTTT
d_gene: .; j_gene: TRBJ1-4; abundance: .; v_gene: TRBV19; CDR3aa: CASRRQAATNEKLFF; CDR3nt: TGTGCCAGTAGACGGCAGGCGGCAACTAATGAAAAACTGTTTTTT
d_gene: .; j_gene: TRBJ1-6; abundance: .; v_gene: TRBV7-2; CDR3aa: CASSLGFTSNSPLHF; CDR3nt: TGTGCCAGCAGCTTAGGATTCACAAGTAATTCACCCCTCCACTTT
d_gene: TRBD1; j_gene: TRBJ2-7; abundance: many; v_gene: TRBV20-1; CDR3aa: CSGLPGTGGVYEQYF; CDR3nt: TGCAGTGGTCTGCCCGGGACAGGGGGCGTCTACGAGCAGTACTTC
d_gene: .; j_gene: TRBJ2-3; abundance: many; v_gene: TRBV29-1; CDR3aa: CSVAGRTKTDTQYF; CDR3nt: TGCAGCGTTGCGGGCAGGACTAAGACAGATACGCAGTATTTT
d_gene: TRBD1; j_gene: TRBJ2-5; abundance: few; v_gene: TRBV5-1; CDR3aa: CASSTRQGAGETQYF; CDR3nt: TGCGCCAGCAGCACGAGACAGGGGGCCGGGGAGACCCAGTACTTC
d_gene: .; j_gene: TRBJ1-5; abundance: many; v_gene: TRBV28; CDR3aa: CASTGTRNQPQHF; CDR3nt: TGTGCCAGCACAGGGACGCGCAATCAGCCCCAGCATTTT
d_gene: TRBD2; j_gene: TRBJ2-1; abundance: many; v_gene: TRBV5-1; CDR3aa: CASSPGTTPGNEQFF; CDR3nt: TGCGCCAGCAGCCCCGGGACTACCCCTGGCAATGAGCAGTTCTTC
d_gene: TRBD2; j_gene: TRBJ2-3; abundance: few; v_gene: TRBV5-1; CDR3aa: CASSLAWSGGNTDTQYF; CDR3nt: TGCGCCAGCAGCTTGGCCTGGAGCGGGGGAAACACAGATACGCAGTATTTT
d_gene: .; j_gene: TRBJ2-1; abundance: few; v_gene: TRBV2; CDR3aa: CASSERRSSYNEQFF; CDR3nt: TGTGCCAGCAGTGAAAGGCGGAGCTCCTACAATGAGCAGTTCTTC
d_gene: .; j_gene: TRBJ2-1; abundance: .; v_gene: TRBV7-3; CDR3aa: CASSLTQAQNQFF; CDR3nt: TGTGCCAGCAGCTTAACTCAAGCTCAAAATCAGTTCTTC
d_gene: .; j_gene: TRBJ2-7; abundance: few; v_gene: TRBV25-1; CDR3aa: CASSEVGTYEQYF; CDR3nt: TGTGCCAGCAGTGAAGTCGGAACCTACGAGCAGTACTTC
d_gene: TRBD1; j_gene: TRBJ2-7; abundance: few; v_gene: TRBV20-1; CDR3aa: CSARGPGTGPFYEQYF; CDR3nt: TGCAGTGCTAGAGGCCCTGGGACAGGGCCCTTCTACGAGCAGTACTTC
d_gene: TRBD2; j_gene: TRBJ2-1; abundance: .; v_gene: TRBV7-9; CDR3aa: CASSPEPQREHNEQFF; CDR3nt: TGTGCCAGCAGCCCAGAGCCCCAGCGGGAGCATAATGAGCAGTTCTTC
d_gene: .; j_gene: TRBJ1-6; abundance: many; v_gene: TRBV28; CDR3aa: CASSSPGERDSPLHF; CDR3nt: TGTGCCAGCAGTTCCCCTGGGGAGAGGGATTCACCCCTCCACTTT
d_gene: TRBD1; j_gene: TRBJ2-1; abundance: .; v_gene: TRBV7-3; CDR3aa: CASSSRTGQSSYNEQFF; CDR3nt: TGTGCCAGCAGCTCACGGACAGGCCAAAGCTCCTACAATGAGCAGTTCTTC
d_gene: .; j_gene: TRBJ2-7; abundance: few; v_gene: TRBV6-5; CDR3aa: CASSSPLSYEQYF; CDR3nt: TGTGCCAGCAGTTCCCCTCTCTCCTACGAGCAGTACTTC
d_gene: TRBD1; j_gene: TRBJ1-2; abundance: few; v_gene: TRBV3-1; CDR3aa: CASSYGQGVTNGYTF; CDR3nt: TGTGCCAGCAGCTACGGACAGGGTGTCACCAATGGCTACACCTTC
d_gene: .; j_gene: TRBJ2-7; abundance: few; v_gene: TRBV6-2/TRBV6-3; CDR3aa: CASTTVGGEQYF; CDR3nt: TGTGCCAGCACCACGGTAGGGGGCGAGCAGTACTTC
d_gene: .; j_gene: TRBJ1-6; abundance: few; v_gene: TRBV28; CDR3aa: CASGPTTTYSPLHF; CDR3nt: TGTGCCAGCGGACCCACAACCACCTATTCACCCCTCCACTTT
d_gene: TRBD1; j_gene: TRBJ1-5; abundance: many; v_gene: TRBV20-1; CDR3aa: CSAKTGGAIGQPQHF; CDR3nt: TGCAGTGCCAAAACAGGGGGCGCAATTGGTCAGCCCCAGCATTTT
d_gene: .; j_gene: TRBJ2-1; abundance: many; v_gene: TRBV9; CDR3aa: CASSVSSGEQFF; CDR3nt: TGTGCCAGCAGCGTATCATCGGGCGAGCAGTTCTTC
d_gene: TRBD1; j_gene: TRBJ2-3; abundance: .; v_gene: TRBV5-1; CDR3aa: CASSGQGVQDTQYF; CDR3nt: TGCGCCAGCAGCGGACAGGGGGTGCAAGATACGCAGTATTTT
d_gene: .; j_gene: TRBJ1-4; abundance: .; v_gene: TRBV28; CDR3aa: CASSPLTGNEKLFF; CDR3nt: TGTGCCAGCAGCCCTCTTACAGGAAATGAAAAACTGTTTTTT
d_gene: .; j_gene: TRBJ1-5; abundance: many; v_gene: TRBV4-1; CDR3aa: CASSQGRGNQPQHF; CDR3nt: TGCGCCAGCAGCCAGGGACGTGGCAATCAGCCCCAGCATTTT
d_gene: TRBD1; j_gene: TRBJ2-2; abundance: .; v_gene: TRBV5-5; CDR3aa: CASSSHLDRGINGELFF; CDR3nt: TGTGCCAGCAGCTCCCATCTGGACAGGGGAATTAACGGGGAGCTGTTTTTT
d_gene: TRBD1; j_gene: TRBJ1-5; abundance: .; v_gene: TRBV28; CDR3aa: CASTPRGNQPQHF; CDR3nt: TGTGCCAGCACCCCCAGGGGGAATCAGCCCCAGCATTTT
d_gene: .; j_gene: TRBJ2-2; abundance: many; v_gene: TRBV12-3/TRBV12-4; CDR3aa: CASSRSNTGELFF; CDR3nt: TGTGCCAGCAGCCGGTCTAACACCGGGGAGCTGTTTTTT
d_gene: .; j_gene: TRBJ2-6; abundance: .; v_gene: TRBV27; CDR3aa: CASSSLGSGANVLTF; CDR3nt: TGTGCCAGCAGTTCCCTCGGGTCAGGGGCCAACGTCCTGACTTTC